The clone carrying this T cell receptor beta chain was seen a few times. Its antigen is as yet unknown. This record belongs to a study of CD8 T cells in ankylosing spondylitis. Whole-study findings and limits: Before this, some motif variants had been reported in reactive arthritis synovial fluid and blood. Disease-linked clones reportedly concentrated significantly in matched ankylosing spondylitis synovial fluid. Disease-linked clones had a CD8+ phenotype and relatively low frequency in peripheral blood. In ankylosing spondylitis blood, a motif of eight highly homologous TCR beta variants appeared characteristic.

Quantitative 5'-RACE with molecular barcodes generated TCR beta libraries. In TCRdb, the 5' RACE reads were re-called with MiXCR into one record per CDR3 protein. The sample consists of around 890,000 distinct CDR3 sequences, around 11% of them appearing once. Sequenced input: blood, either unsorted or a sorted T cell fraction (not recorded which). This sequence was found in a male donor with ankylosing spondylitis.

The chain's CDR3 is CATSDSQGVPYGYTF. Here the CDR3 DNA reads TGTGCCACCAGTGACTCACAGGGGGTACCCTATGGCTACACCTTC. This chain joins TRBV24-1 and TRBJ1-2; 8 bases fit TRBD1. Germline V CDR1 and CDR2: KGHDR, SFDVKD. Trimming removed 4 bases from V and 4 bases from J; junction bases left unmatched: 7. The CDR3 spans 15 residues.